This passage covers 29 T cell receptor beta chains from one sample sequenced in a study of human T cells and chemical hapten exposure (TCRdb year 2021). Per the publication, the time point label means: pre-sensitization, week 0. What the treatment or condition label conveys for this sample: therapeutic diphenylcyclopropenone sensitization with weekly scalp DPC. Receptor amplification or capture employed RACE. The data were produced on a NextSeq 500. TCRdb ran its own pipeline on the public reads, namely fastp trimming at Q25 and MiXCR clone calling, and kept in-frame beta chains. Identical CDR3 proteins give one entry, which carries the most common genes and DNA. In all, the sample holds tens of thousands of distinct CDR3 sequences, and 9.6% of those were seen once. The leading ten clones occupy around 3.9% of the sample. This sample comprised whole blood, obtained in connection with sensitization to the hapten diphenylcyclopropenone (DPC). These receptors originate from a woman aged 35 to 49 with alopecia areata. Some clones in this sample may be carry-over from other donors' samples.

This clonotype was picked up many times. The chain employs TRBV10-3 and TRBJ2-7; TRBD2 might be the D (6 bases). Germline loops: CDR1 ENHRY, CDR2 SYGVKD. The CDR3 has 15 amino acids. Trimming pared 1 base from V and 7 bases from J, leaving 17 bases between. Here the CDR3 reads CAISEWPGPAGEQYF. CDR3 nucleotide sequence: TGTGCCATCAGTGAGTGGCCAGGTCCGGCGGGGGAGCAGTACTTC.

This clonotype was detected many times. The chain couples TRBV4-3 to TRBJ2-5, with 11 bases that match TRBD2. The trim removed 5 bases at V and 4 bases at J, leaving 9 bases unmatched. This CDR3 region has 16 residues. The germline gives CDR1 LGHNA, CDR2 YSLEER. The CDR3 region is CASSAQTLAGVETQYF. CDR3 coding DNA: TGCGCCAGCAGCGCGCAAACACTAGCGGGGGTAGAGACCCAGTACTTC.

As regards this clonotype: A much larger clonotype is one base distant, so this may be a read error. The CDR3 sequence is CASCQEPARPGAFF. The CDR3 DNA is TGTGCCAGCTGCCAAGAACCCGCCCGCCCCGGGGCTTTCTTT. This chain uses TRBV3-1 with TRBJ1-1, with D uncertain. Germline values: CDR1 LGHDT, CDR2 YNNKEL (reference sequence). The CDR3 has 14 residues.

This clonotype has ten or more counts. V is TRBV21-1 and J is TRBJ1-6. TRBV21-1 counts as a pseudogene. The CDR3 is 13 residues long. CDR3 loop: CAGNDRCNSPLHF. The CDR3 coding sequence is TGTGCCGGGAATGACCGCTGTAATTCACCCCTCCACTTT.

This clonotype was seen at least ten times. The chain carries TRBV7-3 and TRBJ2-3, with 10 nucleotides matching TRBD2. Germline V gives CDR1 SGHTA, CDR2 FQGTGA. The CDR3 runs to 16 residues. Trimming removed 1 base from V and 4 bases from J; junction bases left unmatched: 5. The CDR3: CASSLIAGGSPDTQYF. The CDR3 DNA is TGTGCCAGCAGCTTAATAGCGGGGGGCAGTCCAGATACGCAGTATTTT.

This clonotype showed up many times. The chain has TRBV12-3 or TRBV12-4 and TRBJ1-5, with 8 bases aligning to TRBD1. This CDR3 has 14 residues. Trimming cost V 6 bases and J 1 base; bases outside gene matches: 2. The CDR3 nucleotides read TGTGCCAGCAGAAGGACAGGGAGCAATCAGCCCCAGCATTTT. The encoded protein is CASRRTGSNQPQHF.

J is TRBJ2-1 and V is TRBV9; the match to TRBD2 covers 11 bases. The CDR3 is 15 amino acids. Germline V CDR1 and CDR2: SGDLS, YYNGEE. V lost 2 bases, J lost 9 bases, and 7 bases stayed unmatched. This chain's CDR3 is CASSVGTSGGSEQFF. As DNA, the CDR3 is TGTGCCAGCAGCGTGGGGACTAGCGGAGGAAGTGAGCAGTTCTTC.

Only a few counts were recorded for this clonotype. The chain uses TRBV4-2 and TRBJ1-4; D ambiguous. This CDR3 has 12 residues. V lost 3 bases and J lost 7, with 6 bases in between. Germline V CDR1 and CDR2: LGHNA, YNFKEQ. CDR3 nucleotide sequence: TGTGCCAGCAGCCATTTAGGTGAAAAACTGTTTTTT. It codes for CASSHLGEKLFF.

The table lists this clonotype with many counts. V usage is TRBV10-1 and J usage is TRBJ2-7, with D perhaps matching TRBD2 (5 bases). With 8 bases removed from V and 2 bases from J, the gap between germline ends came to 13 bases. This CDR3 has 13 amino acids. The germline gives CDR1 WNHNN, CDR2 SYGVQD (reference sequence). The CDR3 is CASEDGGTYEQYF. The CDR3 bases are TGCGCCAGCGAGGACGGAGGAACCTACGAGCAGTACTTC.

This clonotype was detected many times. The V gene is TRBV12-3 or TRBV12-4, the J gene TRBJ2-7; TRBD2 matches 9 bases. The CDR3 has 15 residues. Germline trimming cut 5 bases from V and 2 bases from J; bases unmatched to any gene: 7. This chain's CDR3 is CASSPSGGLAYEQYF. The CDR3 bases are TGTGCCAGCAGTCCGAGCGGGGGGCTCGCCTACGAGCAGTACTTC.

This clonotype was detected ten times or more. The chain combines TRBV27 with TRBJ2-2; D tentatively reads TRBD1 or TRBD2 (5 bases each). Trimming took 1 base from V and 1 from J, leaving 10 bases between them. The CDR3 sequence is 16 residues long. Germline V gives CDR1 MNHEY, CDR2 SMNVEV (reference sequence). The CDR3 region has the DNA TGTGCCAGCAGTTTATGGGGGACGGTGAACACCGGGGAGCTGTTTTTT. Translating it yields CASSLWGTVNTGELFF.

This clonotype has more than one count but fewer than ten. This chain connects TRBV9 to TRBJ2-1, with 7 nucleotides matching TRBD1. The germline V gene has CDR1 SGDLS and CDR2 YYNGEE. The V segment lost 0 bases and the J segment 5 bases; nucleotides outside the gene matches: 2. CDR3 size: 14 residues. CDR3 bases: TGTGCCAGCAGCGTAGGGGACAGACACAATGAGCAGTTCTTC. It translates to CASSVGDRHNEQFF.

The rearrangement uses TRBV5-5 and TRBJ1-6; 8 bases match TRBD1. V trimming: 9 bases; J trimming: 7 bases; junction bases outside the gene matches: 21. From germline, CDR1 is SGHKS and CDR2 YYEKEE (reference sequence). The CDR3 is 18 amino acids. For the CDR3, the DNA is TGTGCCAACAGTACCGGACAGGGATCCGCCGCGCGCAATTCACCCCTCCACTTT. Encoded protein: CANSTGQGSAARNSPLHF.

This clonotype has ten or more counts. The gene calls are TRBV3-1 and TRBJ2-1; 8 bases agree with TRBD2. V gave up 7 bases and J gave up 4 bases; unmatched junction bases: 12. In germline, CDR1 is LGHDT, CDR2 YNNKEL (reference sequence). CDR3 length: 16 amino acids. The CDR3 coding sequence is TGTGCCAGCACCGGGAAAGCGGGGGCTATTTACAATGAGCAGTTCTTC. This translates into CASTGKAGAIYNEQFF.

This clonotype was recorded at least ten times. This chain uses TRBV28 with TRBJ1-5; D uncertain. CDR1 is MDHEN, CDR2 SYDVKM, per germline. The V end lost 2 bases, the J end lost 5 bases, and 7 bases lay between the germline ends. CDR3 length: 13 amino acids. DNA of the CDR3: TGTGCCAGCAGTTTAACCGGACATCAGCCCCAGCATTTT. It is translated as CASSLTGHQPQHF.

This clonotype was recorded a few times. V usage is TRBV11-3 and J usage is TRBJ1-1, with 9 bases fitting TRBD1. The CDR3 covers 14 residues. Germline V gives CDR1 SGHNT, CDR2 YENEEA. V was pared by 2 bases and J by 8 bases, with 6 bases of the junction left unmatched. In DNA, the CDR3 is TGTGCCAGCAGCTTAACCCAACAGGGGGCCGAAGCTTTCTTT. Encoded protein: CASSLTQQGAEAFF.

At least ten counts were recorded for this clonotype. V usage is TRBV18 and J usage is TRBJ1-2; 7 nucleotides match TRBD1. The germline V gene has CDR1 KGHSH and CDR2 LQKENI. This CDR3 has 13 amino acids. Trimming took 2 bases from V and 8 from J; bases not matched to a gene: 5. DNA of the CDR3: TGTGCCAGCTCACCAATAGACAGGGAAGGCTACACCTTC. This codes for CASSPIDREGYTF.

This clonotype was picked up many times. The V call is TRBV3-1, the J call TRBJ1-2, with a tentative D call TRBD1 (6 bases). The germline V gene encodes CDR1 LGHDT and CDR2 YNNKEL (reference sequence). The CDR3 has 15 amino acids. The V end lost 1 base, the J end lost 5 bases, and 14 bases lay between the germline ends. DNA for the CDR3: TGTGCCAGCAGCCAAGTTTTCGGGACACCTTATGGCTACACCTTC. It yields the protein CASSQVFGTPYGYTF.

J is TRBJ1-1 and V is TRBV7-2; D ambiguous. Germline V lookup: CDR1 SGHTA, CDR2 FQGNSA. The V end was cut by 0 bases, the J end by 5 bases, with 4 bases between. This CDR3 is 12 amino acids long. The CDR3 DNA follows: TGTGCCAGCAGCTTAGCAGTAACTGAAGCTTTCTTT. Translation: CASSLAVTEAFF.

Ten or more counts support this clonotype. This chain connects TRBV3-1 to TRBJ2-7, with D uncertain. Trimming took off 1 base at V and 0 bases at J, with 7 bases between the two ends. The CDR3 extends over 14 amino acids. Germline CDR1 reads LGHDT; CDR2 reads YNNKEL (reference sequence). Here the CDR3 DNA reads TGTGCCAGCAGCCAAGCAGTGCTCTCCTACGAGCAGTACTTC. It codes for CASSQAVLSYEQYF.

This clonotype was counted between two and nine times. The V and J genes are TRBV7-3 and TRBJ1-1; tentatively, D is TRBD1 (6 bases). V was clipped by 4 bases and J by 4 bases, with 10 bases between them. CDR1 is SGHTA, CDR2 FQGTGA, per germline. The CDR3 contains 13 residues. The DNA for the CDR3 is TGTGCCAGCAGCTCGCAACAGGGCACTGAAGCTTTCTTT. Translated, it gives CASSSQQGTEAFF. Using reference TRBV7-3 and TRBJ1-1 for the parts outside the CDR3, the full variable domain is GAGVSQTPSNKVTEKGKYVELRCDPISGHTALYWYRQSLGQGPEFLIYFQGTGAADDSGLPNDRFFAVRPEGSVSTLKIQRTERGDSAVYLCASSSQQGTEAFFGQGTRLTVV.

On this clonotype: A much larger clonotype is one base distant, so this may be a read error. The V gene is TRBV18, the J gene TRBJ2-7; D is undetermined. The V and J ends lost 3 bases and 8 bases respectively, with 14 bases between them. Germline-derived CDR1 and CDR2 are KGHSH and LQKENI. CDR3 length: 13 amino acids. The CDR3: CASSPDGTYKQYF. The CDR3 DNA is TGTGCCAGCTCACCCGACGGAACTTACAAGCAGTACTTC. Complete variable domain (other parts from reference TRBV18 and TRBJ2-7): NAGVMQNPRHLVRRRGQEARLRCSPMKGHSHVYWYRQLPEEGLKFMVYLQKENIIDESGMPKERFSAEFPKEGPSILRIQQVVRGDSAAYFCASSPDGTYKQYFGPGTRLTVT.

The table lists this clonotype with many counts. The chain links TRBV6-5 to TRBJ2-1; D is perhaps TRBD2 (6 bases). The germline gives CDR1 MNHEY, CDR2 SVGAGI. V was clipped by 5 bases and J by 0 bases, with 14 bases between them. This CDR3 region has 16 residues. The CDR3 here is CASSRTTRSSYNEQFF. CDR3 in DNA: TGTGCCAGCAGTCGGACGACTAGGAGCTCCTACAATGAGCAGTTCTTC.

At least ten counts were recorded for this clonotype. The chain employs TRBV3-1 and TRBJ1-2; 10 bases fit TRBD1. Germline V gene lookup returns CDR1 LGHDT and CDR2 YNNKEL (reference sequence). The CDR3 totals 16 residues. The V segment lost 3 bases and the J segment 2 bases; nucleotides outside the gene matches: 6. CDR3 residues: CASSHSTGQGNYGYTF. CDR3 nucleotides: TGTGCCAGCAGCCATTCTACGGGACAGGGGAACTATGGCTACACCTTC. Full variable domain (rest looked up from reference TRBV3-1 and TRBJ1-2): DTAVSQTPKYLVTQMGNDKSIKCEQNLGHDTMYWYKQDSKKFLKIMFSYNNKELIINETVPNRFSPKSPDKAHLNLHINSLELGDSAVYFCASSHSTGQGNYGYTFGSGTRLTVV.

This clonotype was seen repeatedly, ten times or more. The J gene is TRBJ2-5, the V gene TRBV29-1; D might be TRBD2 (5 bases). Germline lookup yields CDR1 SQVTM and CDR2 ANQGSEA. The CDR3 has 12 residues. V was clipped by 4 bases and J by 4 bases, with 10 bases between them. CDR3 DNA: TGCAGCGTTGTTCCGGGATTAGAGACCCAGTACTTC. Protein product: CSVVPGLETQYF.

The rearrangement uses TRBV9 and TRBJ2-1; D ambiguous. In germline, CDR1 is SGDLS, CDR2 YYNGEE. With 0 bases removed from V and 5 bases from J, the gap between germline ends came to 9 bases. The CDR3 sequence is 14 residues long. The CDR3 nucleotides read TGTGCCAGCAGCGTAGGCGGTGACAACAATGAGCAGTTCTTC. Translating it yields CASSVGGDNNEQFF.

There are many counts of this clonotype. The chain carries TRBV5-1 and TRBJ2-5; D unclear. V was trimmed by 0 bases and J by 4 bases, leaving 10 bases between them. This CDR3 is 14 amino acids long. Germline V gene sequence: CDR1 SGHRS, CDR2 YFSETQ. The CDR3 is CASSLGQGRETQYF. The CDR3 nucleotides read TGCGCCAGCAGCTTGGGCCAAGGTCGAGAGACCCAGTACTTC.

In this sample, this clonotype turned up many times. CDR3 residues: CASSQEAGGTDTQYF. The DNA for the CDR3 is TGTGCCAGCAGCCAAGAAGCGGGGGGAACAGATACGCAGTATTTT. This chain uses TRBV4-2 with TRBJ2-3, with 9 bases aligning to TRBD2. V lost 0 bases and J lost 3; bases outside the gene matches: 1. Germline V lookup: CDR1 LGHNA, CDR2 YNFKEQ. The CDR3 has 15 amino acids.

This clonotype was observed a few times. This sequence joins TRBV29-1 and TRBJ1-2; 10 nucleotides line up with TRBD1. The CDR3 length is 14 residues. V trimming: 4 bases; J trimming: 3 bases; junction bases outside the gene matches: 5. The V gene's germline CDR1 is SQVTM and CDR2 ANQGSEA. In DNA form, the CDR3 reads TGCAGCGTTGGACAGGGGGCGCTGGACTATGGCTACACCTTC. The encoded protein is CSVGQGALDYGYTF. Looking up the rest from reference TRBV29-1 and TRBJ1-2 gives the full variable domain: SAVISQKPSRDICQRGTSLTIQCQVDSQVTMMFWYRQQPGQSLTLIATANQGSEATYESGFVIDKFPISRPNLTFSTLTVSNMSPEDSSIYLCSVGQGALDYGYTFGSGTRLTVV.